Following are 12 T cell receptor beta chains from one sample sequenced in a study of blood T cell repertoires in COVID-19. Sequencing was performed with immunoSEQ multiplex PCR; in TCRdb, only in-frame clones are kept and a portion is missing. The table records about 330,000 clones, around four fifths of them present only once. What was sequenced was peripheral blood. The receptors here all came from a woman aged 45-59 years with acute or convalescent COVID-19.

A few counts support this clone. Other DNA sequences in this sample translate to the same CDR3. The rearrangement uses TRBV6-5 and TRBJ2-6; possible D gene TRBD2, 5 bases. The CDR3 contains 16 residues. Trimming shortened V by 0 bases and J by 2 bases, and 8 bases separated the two germline ends. Germline CDR1 reads MNHEY; CDR2 reads SVGAGI. The DNA of the CDR3 is TGTGCCAGCAGTTACTCGCCCGGGGCTGGGGCCAACGTCCTGACTTTC. Protein: CASSYSPGAGANVLTF.

The rearrangement uses TRBV6-4 and TRBJ2-3, with D possibly matching TRBD2 (5 bases). From germline, CDR1 is MRHNA and CDR2 SNTAGT. Trimming left V 5 bases short and J 2 bases short, with 17 bases between. The CDR3 runs to 16 residues. The CDR3 here is CASSRGSQVPTDTQYF. CDR3 sequence (DNA): TGTGCCAGCAGTCGTGGGAGCCAGGTCCCCACAGATACGCAGTATTTT.

A few counts support this clone. The rearrangement joins TRBV6-6 to TRBJ2-7, with 11 bases aligning to TRBD1. This CDR3 has 13 residues. CDR1 is MNHNY, CDR2 SVGAGI, per germline (reference sequence). CDR3 bases: TGTGCCAGCAGTTATGAGGACAGGGGGCGGATGGACGTC. Translated, it gives CASSYEDRGRMDV.

This chain uses TRBV19 with TRBJ2-2; 11 positions agree with TRBD2. The germline V gene has CDR1 LNHDA and CDR2 SQIVND (reference sequence). V lost 4 bases and J lost 4; bases outside the gene matches: 8. CDR3 length equals 17 residues. This CDR3 reads CASSTQVAGGPTGELFF. The CDR3 DNA sequence: TGTGCCAGTAGTACCCAAGTAGCGGGAGGGCCCACCGGGGAGCTGTTTTTT.

The rearrangement joins TRBV7-2 to TRBJ1-6; weak D call: TRBD1 (6 bases). Between the trimmed V and J ends, which lost 2 bases and 5 bases, there was a span of 7 bases. Germline lookup yields CDR1 SGHTA and CDR2 FQGNSA. The CDR3 contains 14 residues. The CDR3 loop reads CASSLRDNNSPLHF. The CDR3 region has the DNA TGTGCCAGCAGCTTAAGGGACAATAATTCACCCCTCCACTTT.

The V call is TRBV3-1 (or the pseudogene TRBV3-2), the J call TRBJ2-6; D is unclear. V was pared by 4 bases and J by 4 bases, with 5 bases between. CDR1 and CDR2 (germline): LGHDT, YNNKEL (reference sequence). This CDR3 has 13 amino acids. DNA for the CDR3: TGTGCCAGCAGCCCAGTGGGGGCCAACGTCCTGACTTTC. Amino acid sequence: CASSPVGANVLTF.

The chain couples TRBV19 to TRBJ1-1, with 11 bases that match TRBD1. The CDR3 has 12 amino acids. V shed 8 bases and J 8 bases; nucleotides not matched to a gene: 4. Per the germline V gene, CDR1 is LNHDA and CDR2 is SQIVND (reference sequence). The CDR3 spells CASAGQGGEAFF. CDR3 nucleotides: TGTGCCAGTGCGGGACAGGGGGGAGAAGCTTTCTTT.

This chain joins TRBV7-7 and TRBJ2-2; tentative D call: TRBD1 (6 bases). The ends were cut back, 5 bases at V and 0 bases at J, with 13 bases in the middle. Germline loops: CDR1 SSHAT, CDR2 FNYEAQ (reference sequence). The CDR3 runs 16 residues. The CDR3 here is CASSGSGTPNTGELFF. The DNA for the CDR3 is TGTGCCAGCAGCGGGTCCGGGACACCGAACACCGGGGAGCTGTTTTTT.

In DNA form, the CDR3 reads TGTGCCAGCAGCTTGGTTGGGGAGGGTCAAAGTGAGCAGTTCTTC. Translating it yields CASSLVGEGQSEQFF. This rearrangement joins TRBV7-8 to TRBJ2-1; 7 nucleotides align to TRBD2. The V and J ends lost 3 bases and 9 bases, in that order; junction bases with no gene match: 11. CDR3 length equals 15 residues. Germline V CDR1 and CDR2: SGHVS, FQNEAQ.

V gene TRBV30 combines with J gene TRBJ2-1; TRBD2 aligns across 8 bases. V lost 3 bases to trimming and J lost 8 bases; unmatched junction nucleotides: 12. The CDR3 extends over 15 amino acids. Germline V gene sequence: CDR1 GTSNPN, CDR2 SVGIG (reference sequence). For the CDR3, the DNA is TGTGCCTGGAGCCGGAGCGGGAGTAGATCGGATGAGCAGTTCTTC. Protein product: CAWSRSGSRSDEQFF. Supplemented by reference TRBV30 and TRBJ2-1, the full variable domain reads SQTIHQWPATLVQPVGSPLSLECTVEGTSNPNLYWYRQAAGRGLQLLFYSVGIGQISSEVPQNLSASRPQDRQFILSSKKLLLSDSGFYLCAWSRSGSRSDEQFFGPGTRLTVL.

The chain employs TRBV19 and TRBJ1-5; TRBD1 might be the D (5 bases). V lost 5 bases, J lost 7 bases, and 12 bases lay in between. CDR3 length: 13 amino acids. The V gene's germline CDR1 is LNHDA and CDR2 SQIVND (reference sequence). The CDR3 reads CASSARVEQPQHF. CDR3 bases: TGTGCCAGTAGTGCCAGGGTAGAACAGCCCCAGCATTTT.

The chain couples TRBV29-1 to TRBJ2-1, with a tentative D call TRBD1 (6 bases). Trimming removed 2 bases at V and 0 bases at J, with 14 bases between. The CDR3 spans 16 residues. CDR1 is SQVTM, CDR2 ANQGSEA, per germline. Here the CDR3 reads CSVESGVGSSYNEQFF. In nucleotides, the CDR3 is TGCAGCGTTGAATCAGGGGTAGGAAGCTCCTACAATGAGCAGTTCTTC.